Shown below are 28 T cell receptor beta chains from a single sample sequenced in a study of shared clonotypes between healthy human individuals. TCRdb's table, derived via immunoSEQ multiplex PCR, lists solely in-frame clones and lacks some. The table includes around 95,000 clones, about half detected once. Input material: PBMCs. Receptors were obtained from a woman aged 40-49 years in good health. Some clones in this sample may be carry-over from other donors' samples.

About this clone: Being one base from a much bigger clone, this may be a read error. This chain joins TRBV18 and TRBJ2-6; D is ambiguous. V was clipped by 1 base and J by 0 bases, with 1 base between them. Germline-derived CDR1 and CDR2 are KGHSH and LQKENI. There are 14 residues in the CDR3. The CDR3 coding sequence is TGTGCCAGCTCACCACGCTCTGGGGCCAACGTCCTGACTTTC. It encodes CASSPRSGANVLTF.

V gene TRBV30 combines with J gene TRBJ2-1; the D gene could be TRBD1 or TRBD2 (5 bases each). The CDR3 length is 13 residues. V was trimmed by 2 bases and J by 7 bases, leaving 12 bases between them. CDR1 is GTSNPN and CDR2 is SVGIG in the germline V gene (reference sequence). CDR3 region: CAWSFGGVNEQFF. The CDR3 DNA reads TGTGCCTGGAGTTTTGGGGGAGTAAATGAGCAGTTCTTC.

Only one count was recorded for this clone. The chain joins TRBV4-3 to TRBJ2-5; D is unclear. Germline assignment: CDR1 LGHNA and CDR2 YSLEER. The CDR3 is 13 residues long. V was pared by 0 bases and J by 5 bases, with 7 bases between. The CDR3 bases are TGCGCCAGCAGCCAAGATTACGCGGAGACCCAGTACTTC. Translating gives CASSQDYAETQYF.

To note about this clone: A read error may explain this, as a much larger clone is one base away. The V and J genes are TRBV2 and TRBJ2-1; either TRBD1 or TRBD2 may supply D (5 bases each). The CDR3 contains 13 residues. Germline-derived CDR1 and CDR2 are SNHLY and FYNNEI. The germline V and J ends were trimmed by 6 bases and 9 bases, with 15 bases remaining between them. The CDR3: CASSGMGRSEQFF. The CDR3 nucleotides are TGTGCCAGCAGCGGGATGGGACGGAGTGAGCAGTTCTTC.

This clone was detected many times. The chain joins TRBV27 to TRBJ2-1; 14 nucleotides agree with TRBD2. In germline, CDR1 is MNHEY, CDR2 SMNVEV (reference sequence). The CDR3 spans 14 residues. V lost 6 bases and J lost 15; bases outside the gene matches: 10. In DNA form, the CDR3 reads TGTGCCAGCAGAGCCGGGACTAGCGGGAGACGGCGGTTCTTC. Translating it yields CASRAGTSGRRRFF.

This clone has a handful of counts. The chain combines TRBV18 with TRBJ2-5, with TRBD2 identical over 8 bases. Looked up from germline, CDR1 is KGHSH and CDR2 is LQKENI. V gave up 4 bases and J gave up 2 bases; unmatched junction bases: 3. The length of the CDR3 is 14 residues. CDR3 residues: CASSLGLGQETQYF. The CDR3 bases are TGTGCCAGCTCACTGGGACTAGGGCAAGAGACCCAGTACTTC.

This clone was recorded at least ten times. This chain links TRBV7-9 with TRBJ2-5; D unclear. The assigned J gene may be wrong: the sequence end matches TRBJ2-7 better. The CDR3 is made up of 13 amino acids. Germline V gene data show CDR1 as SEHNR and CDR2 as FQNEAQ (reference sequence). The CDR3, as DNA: TGTGCCAGCAGCTCCCGAGGACCCTACGAGCAGTACTTC. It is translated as CASSSRGPYEQYF.

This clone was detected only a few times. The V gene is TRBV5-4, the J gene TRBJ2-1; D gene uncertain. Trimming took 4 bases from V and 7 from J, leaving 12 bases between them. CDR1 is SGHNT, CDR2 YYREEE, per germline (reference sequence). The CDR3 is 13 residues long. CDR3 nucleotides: TGTGCCAGCAGCCCCCCGGAGATAAATGAGCAGTTCTTC. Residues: CASSPPEINEQFF. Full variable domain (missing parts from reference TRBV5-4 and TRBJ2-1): ETGVTQSPTHLIKTRGQQVTLRCSSQSGHNTVSWYQQALGQGPQFIFQYYREEENGRGNFPPRFSGLQFPNYSSELNVNALELDDSALYLCASSPPEINEQFFGPGTRLTVL.

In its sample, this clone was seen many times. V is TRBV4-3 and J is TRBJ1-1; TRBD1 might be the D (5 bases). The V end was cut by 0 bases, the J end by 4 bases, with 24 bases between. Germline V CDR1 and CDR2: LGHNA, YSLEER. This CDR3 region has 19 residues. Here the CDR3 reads CASSQDLIGQGRTSTEAFF. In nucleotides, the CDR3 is TGCGCCAGCAGCCAAGATCTAATCGGACAAGGGAGGACTAGCACTGAAGCTTTCTTT.

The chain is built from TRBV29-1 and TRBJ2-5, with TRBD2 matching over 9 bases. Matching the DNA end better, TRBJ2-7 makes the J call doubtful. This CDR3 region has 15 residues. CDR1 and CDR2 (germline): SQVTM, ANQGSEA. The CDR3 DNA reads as TGCAGCGTTGAAGGCCTAGCGGGAACCGTCTACGAGCAGTACTTC. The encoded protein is CSVEGLAGTVYEQYF.

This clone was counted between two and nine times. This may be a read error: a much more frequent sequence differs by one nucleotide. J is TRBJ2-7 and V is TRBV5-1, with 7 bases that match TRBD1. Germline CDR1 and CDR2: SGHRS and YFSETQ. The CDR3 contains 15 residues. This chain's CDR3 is CASSTTGLRSYGQYF. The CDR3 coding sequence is TGCGCCAGCTCGACGACAGGGCTAAGGTCCTACGGGCAGTACTTC. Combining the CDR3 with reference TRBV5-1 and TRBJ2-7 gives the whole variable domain KAGVTQTPRYLIKTRGQQVTLSCSPISGHRSVSWYQQTPGQGLQFLFEYFSETQRNKGNFPGRFSGRQFSNSRSEMNVSTLELGDSALYLCASSTTGLRSYGQYFGPGTRLTVT.

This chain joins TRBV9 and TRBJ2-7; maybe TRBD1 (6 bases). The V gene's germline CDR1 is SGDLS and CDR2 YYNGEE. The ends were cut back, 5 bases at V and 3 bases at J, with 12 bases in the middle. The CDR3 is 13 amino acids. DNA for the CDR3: TGTGCCAGCAGAACTAAGGGGGTCTACGAGCAGTACTTC. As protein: CASRTKGVYEQYF.

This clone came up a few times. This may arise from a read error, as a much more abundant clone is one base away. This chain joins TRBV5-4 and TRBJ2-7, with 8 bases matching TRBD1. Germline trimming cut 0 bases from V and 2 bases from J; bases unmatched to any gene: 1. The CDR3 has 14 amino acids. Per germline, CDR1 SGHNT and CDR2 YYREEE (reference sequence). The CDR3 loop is CASSLGTGTYEQYF. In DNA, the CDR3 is TGTGCCAGCAGCTTGGGGACAGGGACCTACGAGCAGTACTTC. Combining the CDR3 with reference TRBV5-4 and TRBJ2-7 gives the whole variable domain ETGVTQSPTHLIKTRGQQVTLRCSSQSGHNTVSWYQQALGQGPQFIFQYYREEENGRGNFPPRFSGLQFPNYSSELNVNALELDDSALYLCASSLGTGTYEQYFGPGTRLTVT.

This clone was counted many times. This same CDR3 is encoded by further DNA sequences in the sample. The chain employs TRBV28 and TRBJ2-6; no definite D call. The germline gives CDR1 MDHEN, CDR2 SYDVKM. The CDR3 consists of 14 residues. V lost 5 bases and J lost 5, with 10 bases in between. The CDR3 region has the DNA TGTGCCAGCAGTCCTCTCCGAAGGGCCAACGTCCTGACTTTC. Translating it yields CASSPLRRANVLTF.

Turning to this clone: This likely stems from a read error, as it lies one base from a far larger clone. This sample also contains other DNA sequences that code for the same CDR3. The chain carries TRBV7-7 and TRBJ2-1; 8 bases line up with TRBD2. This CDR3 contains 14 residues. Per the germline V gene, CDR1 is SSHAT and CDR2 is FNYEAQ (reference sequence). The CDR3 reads CASSLERERAEQFF. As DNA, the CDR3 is TGTGCTAGCAGCCTGGAGCGGGAGAGGGCTGAGCAGTTCTTC.

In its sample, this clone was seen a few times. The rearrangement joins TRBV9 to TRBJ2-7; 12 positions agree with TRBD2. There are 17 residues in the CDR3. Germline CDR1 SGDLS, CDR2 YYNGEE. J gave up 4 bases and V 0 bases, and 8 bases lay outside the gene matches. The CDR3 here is CASSVEVGTSGRYEQYF. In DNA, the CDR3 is TGTGCCAGCAGCGTAGAGGTCGGAACTAGCGGGAGGTACGAGCAGTACTTC.

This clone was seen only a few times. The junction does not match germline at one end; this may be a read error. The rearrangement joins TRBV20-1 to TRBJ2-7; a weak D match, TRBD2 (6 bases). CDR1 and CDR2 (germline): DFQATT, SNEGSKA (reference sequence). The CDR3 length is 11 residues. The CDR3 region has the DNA TGCAGTGCCCCTACGGCGGGACCAACGAGCTTC. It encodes CSAPTAGPTSF.

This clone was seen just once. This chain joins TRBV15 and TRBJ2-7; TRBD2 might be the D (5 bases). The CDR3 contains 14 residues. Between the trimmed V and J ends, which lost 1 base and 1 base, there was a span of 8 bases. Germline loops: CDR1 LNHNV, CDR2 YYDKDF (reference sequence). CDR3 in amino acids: CATSRVTGSYEQYF. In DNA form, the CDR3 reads TGTGCCACCAGCAGAGTCACGGGGTCCTACGAGCAGTACTTC.

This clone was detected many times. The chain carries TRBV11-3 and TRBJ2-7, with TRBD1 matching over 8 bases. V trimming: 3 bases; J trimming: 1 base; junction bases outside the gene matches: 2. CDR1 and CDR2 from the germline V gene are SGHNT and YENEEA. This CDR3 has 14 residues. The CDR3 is CASSLGDRSYEQYF. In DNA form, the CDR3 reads TGTGCCAGCAGCTTGGGGGACAGGTCCTACGAGCAGTACTTC.

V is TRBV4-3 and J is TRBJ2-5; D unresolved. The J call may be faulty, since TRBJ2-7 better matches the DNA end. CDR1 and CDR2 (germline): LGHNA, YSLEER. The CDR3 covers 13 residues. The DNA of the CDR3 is TGCGCCAGCAGCCAAGATTTACGGGACGAGCAGTACTTC. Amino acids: CASSQDLRDEQYF.

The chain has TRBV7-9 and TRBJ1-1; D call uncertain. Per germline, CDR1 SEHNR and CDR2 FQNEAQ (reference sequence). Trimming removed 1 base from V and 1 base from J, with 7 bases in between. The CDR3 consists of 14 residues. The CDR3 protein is CASSLEAGNTEAFF. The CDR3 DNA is TGTGCCAGCAGCTTAGAGGCGGGGAACACTGAAGCTTTCTTT.

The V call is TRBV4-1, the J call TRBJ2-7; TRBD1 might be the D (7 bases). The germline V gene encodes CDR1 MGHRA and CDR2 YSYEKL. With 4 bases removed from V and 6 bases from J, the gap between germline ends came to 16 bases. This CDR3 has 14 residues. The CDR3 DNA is TGCGCCAGCAGCCGTGACAGGGAGGCCTTCGAGCAGTACTTC. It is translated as CASSRDREAFEQYF.

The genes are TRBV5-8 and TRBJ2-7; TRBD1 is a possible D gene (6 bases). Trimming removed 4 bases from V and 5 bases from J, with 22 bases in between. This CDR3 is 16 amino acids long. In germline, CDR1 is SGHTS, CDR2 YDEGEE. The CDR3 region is CASSLSLTGRYDEQYF. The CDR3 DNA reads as TGTGCCAGCAGCCTCTCACTGACAGGCCGATACGACGAGCAGTACTTC.

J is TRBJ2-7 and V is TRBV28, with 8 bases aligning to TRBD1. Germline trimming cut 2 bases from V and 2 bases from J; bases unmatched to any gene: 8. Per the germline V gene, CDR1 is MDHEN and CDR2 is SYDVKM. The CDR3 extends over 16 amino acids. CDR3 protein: CASSLTRTGLPYEQYF. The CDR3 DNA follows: TGTGCCAGCAGTTTAACCCGGACAGGGTTGCCCTACGAGCAGTACTTC.

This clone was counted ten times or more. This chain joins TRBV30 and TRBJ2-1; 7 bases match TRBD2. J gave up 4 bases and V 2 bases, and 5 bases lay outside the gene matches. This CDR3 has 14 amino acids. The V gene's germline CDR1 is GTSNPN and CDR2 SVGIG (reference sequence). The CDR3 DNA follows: TGTGCCTGGAGTACCAGCGGGGATTACAATGAGCAGTTCTTC. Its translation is CAWSTSGDYNEQFF.

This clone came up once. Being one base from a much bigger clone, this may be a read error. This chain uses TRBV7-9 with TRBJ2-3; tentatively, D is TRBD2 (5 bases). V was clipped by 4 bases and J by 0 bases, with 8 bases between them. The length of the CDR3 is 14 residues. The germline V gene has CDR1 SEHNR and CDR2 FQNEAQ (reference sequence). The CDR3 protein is CASSSRTSTDTQYF. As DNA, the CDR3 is TGTGCCAGCAGCTCCAGGACTAGCACAGATACGCAGTATTTT.

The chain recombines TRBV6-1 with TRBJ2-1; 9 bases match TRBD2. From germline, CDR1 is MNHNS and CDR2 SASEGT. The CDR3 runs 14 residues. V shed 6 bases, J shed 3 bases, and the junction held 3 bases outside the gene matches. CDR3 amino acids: CASSLAGDYNEQFF. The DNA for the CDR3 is TGTGCCAGCAGCTTAGCGGGAGACTACAATGAGCAGTTCTTC.

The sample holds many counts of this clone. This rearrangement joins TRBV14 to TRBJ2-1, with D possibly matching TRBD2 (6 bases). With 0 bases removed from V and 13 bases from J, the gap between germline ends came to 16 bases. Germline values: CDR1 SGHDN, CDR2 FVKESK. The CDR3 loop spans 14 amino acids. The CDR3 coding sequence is TGTGCCAGCAGCCAAGAATATAGCGGAACGCGCCAGTTCTTC. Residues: CASSQEYSGTRQFF.